What follows are 25 T cell receptor beta chains derived from one specimen sequenced in a study of T cell repertoires in cytomegalovirus infection. Their target antigens are unknown. MiXCR, run by TCRdb on the reads, gives a single entry per CDR3 protein. The sample lists 830,000 or so distinct CDR3 sequences; around a third were seen once. Sequenced material: cultured CD8+ T cells from PBMCs, taken from culture after CMV antigen stimulation. All receptors derive from a human donor in good health (CMV status not recorded). Some clones in this sample may be carry-over from other donors' samples.

This chain uses TRBV19 with TRBJ2-3; 8 bases are a match to TRBD1. The CDR3 is made up of 14 amino acids. The V gene's germline CDR1 is LNHDA and CDR2 SQIVND (reference sequence). J was trimmed by 2 bases and V by 9 bases; bases with no gene match: 7. The CDR3 nucleotides read TGTGCCAGCGACAGGGGACTTTCCACAGATACGCAGTATTTT. Amino acids: CASDRGLSTDTQYF. The full variable domain, completed using reference TRBV19 and TRBJ2-3, is DGGITQSPKYLFRKEGQNVTLSCEQNLNHDAMYWYRQDPGQGLRLIYYSQIVNDFQKGDIAEGYSVSREKKESFPLTVTSAQKNPTAFYLCASDRGLSTDTQYFGPGTRLTVL.

The gene calls are TRBV27 and TRBJ1-6, with D uncertain. Germline V gives CDR1 MNHEY, CDR2 SMNVEV (reference sequence). V was clipped by 1 base and J by 7 bases, with 17 bases between them. This CDR3 region has 17 residues. The CDR3 bases are TGTGCCAGCAGTTTATTAAGGATCTTCCTGGGGAATTCACCCCTCCACTTT. Encoded protein: CASSLLRIFLGNSPLHF.

Points on this clonotype: This may arise from a read error, as a much more abundant clone is one base away. This sequence joins TRBV7-6 and TRBJ2-7; 9 nucleotides agree with TRBD1. From germline, CDR1 is SGHVS and CDR2 FNYEAQ. The length of the CDR3 is 15 residues. The CDR3 protein is CAGSLSGTGSNEQYF. CDR3 bases: TGTGCCGGCAGCCTATCGGGGACAGGGTCGAACGAGCAGTACTTC.

In its sample, this clonotype was seen many times. V and J are TRBV12-3 or TRBV12-4 and TRBJ2-1; D gene ambiguous. Between the trimmed V and J ends, which lost 3 bases and 7 bases, there was a span of 4 bases. This CDR3 is 11 amino acids long. This CDR3 is CASSFQNEQFF. In DNA form, the CDR3 reads TGTGCCAGCAGTTTCCAAAATGAGCAGTTCTTC.

This clonotype was observed a few times. V usage is TRBV10-3 and J usage is TRBJ2-1; TRBD1 matches 8 bases. Per the germline V gene, CDR1 is ENHRY and CDR2 is SYGVKD. Losses at the gene ends were 3 bases for V and 8 bases for J; bases not matched to a gene: 3. The CDR3 spans 13 residues. In DNA form, the CDR3 reads TGTGCCATCAGTGAAGAACAGGGGGATGAGCAGTTCTTC. Its translation: CAISEEQGDEQFF.

This clonotype occurred many times. The chain links TRBV7-2 to TRBJ1-2; 9 nucleotides line up with TRBD1. The CDR3 spans 17 residues. V dropped 4 bases and J dropped 1; count of bases not matched to a gene: 10. Germline V gene lookup returns CDR1 SGHTA and CDR2 FQGNSA. The CDR3: CASSSTTGGVINYGYTF. The CDR3, as DNA: TGTGCCAGCAGCTCGACGACAGGGGGAGTTATTAACTATGGCTACACCTTC.

This clonotype was counted between two and nine times. The chain uses TRBV5-1 and TRBJ1-4; D is possibly TRBD1 (6 bases). The CDR3 is 15 amino acids. CDR1 is SGHRS, CDR2 YFSETQ, per germline. V was pared by 4 bases and J by 5 bases, with 15 bases between. CDR3 sequence (DNA): TGCGCCAGCAGCAAGACAGGATGGAGGAATGAAAAACTGTTTTTT. Amino acid sequence: CASSKTGWRNEKLFF.

This clonotype was picked up a small number of times. The V gene is TRBV4-2, the J gene TRBJ2-5, with 7 bases matching TRBD2. From germline, CDR1 is LGHNA and CDR2 YNFKEQ. The length of the CDR3 is 20 residues. Losses at the gene ends were 1 base for V and 2 bases for J; bases not matched to a gene: 19. DNA for the CDR3: TGTGCCAGCAGCCAAGTTAACATATGGTCTAGCGGAGCCAAACAAGAGACCCAGTACTTC. Its translation is CASSQVNIWSSGAKQETQYF.

A few counts support this clonotype. This chain connects TRBV2 to TRBJ2-7; 9 bases map to TRBD1. The J segment lost 1 base and the V segment lost 3 bases, leaving 7 bases of the junction unmatched. This CDR3 spans 16 amino acids. Germline V gene sequence: CDR1 SNHLY, CDR2 FYNNEI. The DNA for the CDR3 is TGTGCCAGCAGTGACATCCCGGGACAGGGTTCCTACGAGCAGTACGTC. Encoded protein: CASSDIPGQGSYEQYV.

In this sample, this clonotype turned up a few times. The gene calls are TRBV4-1 and TRBJ2-2, with D possibly matching TRBD1 (6 bases). The germline CDR1 and CDR2 sequences are MGHRA and YSYEKL. This CDR3 comprises 14 residues. V lost 3 bases to trimming and J lost 6 bases, with 11 bases between them. The CDR3 region has the DNA TGCGCCAGCAGCCAGGGACAACTTGCCGGGGAGCTGTTTTTT. It translates to CASSQGQLAGELFF.

The rearrangement uses TRBV29-1 and TRBJ2-1, with D perhaps matching TRBD2 (6 bases). The germline V gene has CDR1 SQVTM and CDR2 ANQGSEA. CDR3 size: 12 residues. V was clipped by 5 bases and J by 9 bases, with 14 bases between them. DNA of the CDR3: TGCAGCGTTCTCGGGGGAGCGGGTGAGCAGTTCTTC. It encodes CSVLGGAGEQFF.

This clonotype was detected only a few times. The genes are TRBV9 and TRBJ1-6, with 8 bases lining up with TRBD1. CDR3 size: 15 residues. In germline, CDR1 is SGDLS, CDR2 YYNGEE. V dropped 3 bases and J dropped 10; count of bases not matched to a gene: 9. This chain's CDR3 is CASSGRQGLGSPLHF. In DNA form, the CDR3 reads TGTGCCAGCAGCGGGCGACAGGGGCTTGGATCACCCCTCCACTTT.

This clonotype was recorded many times. The chain links TRBV7-8 to TRBJ2-1; 8 positions match TRBD2. The CDR3 runs 20 residues. Germline CDR1 is SGHVS and CDR2 is FQNEAQ. V lost 1 base to trimming and J lost 0 bases; unmatched junction nucleotides: 14. Here the CDR3 DNA reads TGTGCCAGCAGCTTAGTTTTACGCAGCGGGGGCCGTAGCTCCTACAATGAGCAGTTCTTC. Translation: CASSLVLRSGGRSSYNEQFF.

This clonotype was recorded many times. This chain uses TRBV7-2 with TRBJ1-1; possibly TRBD1 for D (6 bases). The V and J ends lost 3 bases and 1 base respectively, with 9 bases between them. In germline, CDR1 is SGHTA, CDR2 FQGNSA. The CDR3 is 14 residues long. The CDR3 here is CASSFRTANTEAFF. In DNA, the CDR3 is TGTGCCAGCAGCTTCAGGACAGCGAACACTGAAGCTTTCTTT.

Only a few counts were recorded for this clonotype. The chain employs TRBV28 and TRBJ2-1; 15 bases map to TRBD2. Germline CDR1 is MDHEN and CDR2 is SYDVKM. This CDR3 contains 16 residues. The trim removed 6 bases at V and 7 bases at J, leaving 7 bases unmatched. CDR3 protein: CASSPGLAGGQNEQFF. The CDR3, as DNA: TGTGCCAGCAGCCCAGGACTAGCGGGGGGGCAAAATGAGCAGTTCTTC.

This clonotype was detected ten times or more. V gene TRBV11-2 combines with J gene TRBJ2-7, with 7 bases fitting TRBD2. With V trimmed by 0 bases and J by 3 bases, 8 bases remained unmatched. Germline V gives CDR1 SGHAT, CDR2 FQNNGV. This CDR3 is 16 amino acids long. The CDR3 DNA is TGTGCCAGCAGCTTAGAGGTGGCTAGCGGCCTCTACGAGCAGTACGTC. Translating it yields CASSLEVASGLYEQYV.

The genes are TRBV10-3 and TRBJ2-2, with 11 bases matching TRBD1. Germline assignment: CDR1 ENHRY and CDR2 SYGVKD. Trimming removed 8 bases from V and 5 bases from J; junction bases left unmatched: 7. The CDR3 totals 15 residues. DNA of the CDR3: TGTGCCATCGACCCCGGGACAGGGGGGACCGGGGAGCTGTTTTTT. It is translated as CAIDPGTGGTGELFF.

The chain is built from TRBV27 and TRBJ2-3; D call uncertain. Trimming cost V 8 bases and J 5 bases, with 11 bases left between them. The CDR3 loop spans 12 amino acids. Germline V gives CDR1 MNHEY, CDR2 SMNVEV (reference sequence). CDR3 nucleotide sequence: TGTGCCAGCTGGGAAGGCAAAGATACGCAGTATTTT. Amino acids: CASWEGKDTQYF.

This clonotype was counted only a few times. The chain uses TRBV12-3 or TRBV12-4 and TRBJ1-2; D gene ambiguous. This CDR3 comprises 14 residues. V was cut by 6 bases and J by 0 bases, with 11 bases left in between. CDR3 residues: CASSPPDANYGYTF. The DNA for the CDR3 is TGTGCCAGCAGCCCGCCCGACGCTAACTATGGCTACACCTTC.

This clonotype was recorded many times. This chain uses TRBV7-2 with TRBJ2-5; 9 nucleotides agree with TRBD1. The CDR3 extends over 12 amino acids. The V and J ends lost 5 bases and 8 bases, in that order; junction bases with no gene match: 3. Germline V gives CDR1 SGHTA, CDR2 FQGNSA. CDR3 DNA sequence: TGTGCCAGCAGCCGGGACAGGGTAACCCAGTACTTC. This gives the protein CASSRDRVTQYF.

This clonotype was seen more than once but under ten times. The chain is built from TRBV6-2 or TRBV6-3 and TRBJ2-7; D is ambiguous. Germline-derived CDR1 and CDR2 are MNHEY and SVGEGT. This CDR3 has 13 amino acids. The germline V and J ends were trimmed by 2 bases and 3 bases, with 8 bases remaining between them. The CDR3, as DNA: TGTGCCAGCAGTTACCGCTGGGACTACGAGCAGTACTTC. Translating it yields CASSYRWDYEQYF.

V usage is TRBV2 and J usage is TRBJ1-1; TRBD1 matches at 7 bases. Germline V gene data show CDR1 as SNHLY and CDR2 as FYNNEI. Trimming removed 10 bases from V and 4 bases from J; junction bases left unmatched: 6. The CDR3 spans 12 residues. CDR3 DNA sequence: TGTGCCAATCGACAGGGCCCCACTGAAGCTTTCTTT. It specifies CANRQGPTEAFF.

The rearrangement joins TRBV2 to TRBJ1-2, with D uncertain. The CDR3 is 12 amino acids. Germline values: CDR1 SNHLY, CDR2 FYNNEI. Trimming left V 4 bases short and J 7 bases short, with 10 bases between. Here the CDR3 reads CASSGPGGGYTF. For the CDR3, the DNA is TGTGCCAGCAGTGGTCCCGGTGGTGGCTACACCTTC.

In this sample, this clonotype turned up many times. The chain carries TRBV7-2 and TRBJ1-5; D perhaps matches TRBD1 (5 bases). The CDR3 loop spans 14 amino acids. Trimming took 6 bases from V and 8 from J, leaving 17 bases between them. Germline values: CDR1 SGHTA, CDR2 FQGNSA. The CDR3 spells CASSRTSQEEPQHF. CDR3 nucleotide sequence: TGTGCCAGCAGTCGGACATCGCAGGAGGAGCCCCAGCATTTT. Together with reference TRBV7-2 and TRBJ1-5, the CDR3 gives the full variable domain: GAGVSQSPSNKVTEKGKDVELRCDPISGHTALYWYRQSLGQGLEFLIYFQGNSAPDKSGLPSDRFSAERTGGSVSTLTIQRTQQEDSAVYLCASSRTSQEEPQHFGDGTRLSIL.

The chain carries TRBV11-3 and TRBJ2-5; 7 nucleotides match TRBD2. V gave up 5 bases and J gave up 0 bases; unmatched junction bases: 6. Germline assignment: CDR1 SGHNT and CDR2 YENEEA. The CDR3 is made up of 15 amino acids. CDR3 region: CASSERGGDQETQYF. DNA of the CDR3: TGTGCCAGCAGCGAGCGGGGCGGCGACCAAGAGACCCAGTACTTC. Full variable domain (missing parts from reference TRBV11-3 and TRBJ2-5): EAGVVQSPRYKIIEKKQPVAFWCNPISGHNTLYWYLQNLGQGPELLIRYENEEAVDDSQLPKDRFSAERLKGVDSTLKIQPAELGDSAVYLCASSERGGDQETQYFGPGTRLLVL.